Below are 32 T cell receptor beta chains sequenced from a single sample in a study of shared clonotypes between healthy human individuals. Method: immunoSEQ multiplex PCR; TCRdb's copy keeps in-frame clones and lacks some. The table lists about half a million clones, around 73% of them singletons. The sample taken for sequencing was PBMCs. These TCRs come from a middle-aged woman in good health. Some clones in this sample may be carry-over from other donors' samples.

The chain couples TRBV7-9 to TRBJ2-1; 14 nucleotides line up with TRBD2. V was clipped by 5 bases and J by 13 bases; unmatched bases: 13. This CDR3 has 16 residues. The germline gives CDR1 SEHNR, CDR2 FQNEAQ (reference sequence). CDR3 loop: CASSPGLAGAPESQFF. As DNA, the CDR3 is TGTGCCAGCAGCCCGGGACTAGCGGGAGCGCCTGAGTCCCAGTTCTTC.

The gene calls are TRBV7-3 and TRBJ2-5; no clear D. This CDR3 is built from 14 residues. Germline V CDR1 and CDR2: SGHTA, FQGTGA. V was clipped by 1 base and J by 1 base, with 7 bases between them. The CDR3 DNA follows: TGTGCCAGCAGCTTAATGGGGTTCCAAGAGACCCAGTACTTC. Protein: CASSLMGFQETQYF.

The V gene is TRBV9, the J gene TRBJ2-3; perhaps TRBD1 as D (5 bases). CDR3 size: 15 residues. Trimming left V 4 bases short and J 5 bases short, with 17 bases between. The germline CDR1 and CDR2 sequences are SGDLS and YYNGEE. The DNA for the CDR3 is TGTGCCAGCAGCCCTTCAAGTAGGGGCGTAGATACGCAGTATTTT. Its translation is CASSPSSRGVDTQYF.

This clone occurred many times. The chain combines TRBV5-5 with TRBJ2-3; possibly TRBD1 or TRBD2 for D (6 bases each). The CDR3 sequence is 16 residues long. V lost 4 bases to trimming and J lost 2 bases, with 17 bases between them. From germline, CDR1 is SGHKS and CDR2 YYEKEE (reference sequence). The CDR3 region is CASSPKWGASTDTQYF. CDR3 in DNA: TGTGCCAGCAGCCCCAAGTGGGGGGCCTCCACAGATACGCAGTATTTT.

V is TRBV19 and J is TRBJ2-1; possibly TRBD2 for D (6 bases). The CDR3 loop spans 13 amino acids. Trimming stripped 6 bases from V and 8 bases from J, with 14 bases between. Germline CDR1 LNHDA, CDR2 SQIVND (reference sequence). The DNA for the CDR3 is TGTGCCAGTAGGCGGGGCAATGCGGATGAGCAGTTCTTC. This encodes CASRRGNADEQFF.

On this clone: Given a far larger clone just one base away, this is likely a sequencing read error. Different DNA sequences within this sample yield the same CDR3. The chain recombines TRBV27 with TRBJ2-7; 14 nucleotides match TRBD2. From germline, CDR1 is MNHEY and CDR2 SMNVEV (reference sequence). Trimming at V came to 6 bases and at J to 3 bases, leaving 4 bases not matched to a gene. The CDR3 sequence is 15 residues long. CDR3 sequence (DNA): TGTGCCAGCAGCCCCGGGACTAGCGGGAGCTACGAGCAGTACTTC. This sequence encodes CASSPGTSGSYEQYF.

There are many counts of this clone. The J gene is TRBJ1-5, the V gene TRBV6-1; D not certain. Between the trimmed V and J ends, which lost 7 bases and 3 bases, there was a span of 13 bases. The CDR3 has 14 residues. Germline CDR1 reads MNHNS; CDR2 reads SASEGT. The CDR3 sequence: CASTLPTYNQPQHF. CDR3 DNA sequence: TGTGCCAGCACCCTCCCGACCTACAATCAGCCCCAGCATTTT.

The CDR3: CAIGLAGDMDTGELFF. CDR3 in DNA: TGTGCCATCGGGCTAGCGGGAGATATGGACACCGGGGAGCTGTTTTTT. The chain has TRBV10-3 and TRBJ2-2; 10 bases are shared with TRBD2. V shed 8 bases, J shed 3 bases, and the junction held 9 bases outside the gene matches. The CDR3 has 16 amino acids. Germline assignment: CDR1 ENHRY and CDR2 SYGVKD.

This clone was detected many times. Other DNA sequences within the sample encode an identical CDR3. CDR3 coding DNA: TGTGCCAGCAGCTCGGACAGGGCGGAGACCCAGTACTTC. Its translation is CASSSDRAETQYF. The V gene is TRBV7-6, the J gene TRBJ2-5; 8 nucleotides agree with TRBD1. The J segment lost 5 bases and the V segment lost 4 bases, leaving 3 bases of the junction unmatched. CDR1 and CDR2 from the germline V gene are SGHVS and FNYEAQ. This CDR3 has 13 residues.

The rearrangement joins TRBV19 to TRBJ2-1, with TRBD2 identical over 10 bases. CDR1 is LNHDA and CDR2 is SQIVND in the germline V gene (reference sequence). The CDR3 loop spans 13 amino acids. V gave up 7 bases and J gave up 7 bases; unmatched junction bases: 4. The CDR3 DNA follows: TGTGCCAGTAAAGGACTAGCGGTAAATGAGCAGTTCTTC. Its translation: CASKGLAVNEQFF.

The gene calls are TRBV30 and TRBJ2-3, with D tentatively TRBD2 (6 bases). V shed 1 base and J shed 1 base, with 12 bases lying between them. Germline V lookup: CDR1 GTSNPN, CDR2 SVGIG (reference sequence). The CDR3 totals 15 residues. The CDR3 here is CAWSGLVTGTDTQYF. The CDR3 DNA reads TGTGCCTGGAGTGGACTAGTTACTGGCACAGATACGCAGTATTTT.

The chain links TRBV7-8 to TRBJ1-3; D gene ambiguous. Germline assignment: CDR1 SGHVS and CDR2 FQNEAQ. The V gene lost 1 base and the J gene lost 0 bases, with 19 bases spanning the gap. This CDR3 has 19 amino acids. In DNA, the CDR3 is TGTGCCAGCAGCTTAGGGTTGAGCTTTGGGAGTATCTCTGGAAACACCATATATTTT. It encodes CASSLGLSFGSISGNTIYF.

CDR3 loop: CAISALGGFNYGYTF. The CDR3 nucleotides read TGTGCCATCAGTGCTCTCGGGGGATTTAACTATGGCTACACCTTC. V is TRBV10-3 and J is TRBJ1-2; tentatively, D is TRBD1 (5 bases). This CDR3 has 15 residues. V gave up 4 bases and J gave up 1 base, with 13 bases separating them. CDR1 is ENHRY, CDR2 SYGVKD, per germline.

The V and J genes are TRBV15 and TRBJ2-5; unclear D gene. The DNA end is more similar to TRBJ2-7, so the J call may be wrong. Germline assignment: CDR1 LNHNV and CDR2 YYDKDF (reference sequence). This CDR3 has 13 amino acids. For the CDR3, the DNA is TGTGCCACCAGCAGAGCCGGTTCCTACGAGCAGTACTTC. Amino acid sequence: CATSRAGSYEQYF.

V usage is TRBV2 and J usage is TRBJ2-7, with 11 bases aligning to TRBD2. V trimming: 2 bases; J trimming: 6 bases; junction bases outside the gene matches: 6. This CDR3 comprises 15 residues. Germline lookup yields CDR1 SNHLY and CDR2 FYNNEI. The CDR3 loop is CASSELLAGVGEQYF. The CDR3 nucleotides read TGTGCCAGCAGTGAACTACTAGCGGGAGTAGGCGAGCAGTACTTC.

In the case of this clone: Within the sample, other DNA sequences also encode this same CDR3. The chain couples TRBV9 to TRBJ1-1; D is perhaps TRBD1 (6 bases). With 0 bases removed from V and 4 bases from J, the gap between germline ends came to 13 bases. This CDR3 is built from 15 residues. CDR1 and CDR2 from the germline V gene are SGDLS and YYNGEE. The CDR3 bases are TGTGCCAGCAGCGTAGCTCCACAGGGCTCCACTGAAGCTTTCTTT. Translation gives CASSVAPQGSTEAFF.

V is TRBV18 and J is TRBJ2-1; D is ambiguous. The V and J ends lost 6 bases and 0 bases respectively, with 12 bases between them. CDR3 length: 15 residues. Germline CDR1 is KGHSH and CDR2 is LQKENI. The DNA for the CDR3 is TGTGCCAGCTCTCCGAACTCCAGCTCCTACAATGAGCAGTTCTTC. This translates into CASSPNSSSYNEQFF.

Only one count was recorded for this clone. The chain joins TRBV7-2 to TRBJ2-1; 8 nucleotides line up with TRBD2. Germline V lookup: CDR1 SGHTA, CDR2 FQGNSA. The CDR3 spans 14 residues. Losses at the gene ends were 5 bases for V and 8 bases for J; bases not matched to a gene: 8. The CDR3, as DNA: TGTGCCAGCAGCCCGGGACTAGGGTTCTATGAGCAGTTCTTC. This gives the protein CASSPGLGFYEQFF. Filled out from reference TRBV7-2 and TRBJ2-1, the complete variable domain reads GAGVSQSPSNKVTEKGKDVELRCDPISGHTALYWYRQSLGQGLEFLIYFQGNSAPDKSGLPSDRFSAERTGGSVSTLTIQRTQQEDSAVYLCASSPGLGFYEQFFGPGTRLTVL.

There are many counts of this clone. The chain links TRBV28 to TRBJ1-3; 8 nucleotides line up with TRBD1. Trimming removed 8 bases from V and 4 bases from J; junction bases left unmatched: 10. This CDR3 is 15 amino acids long. The germline CDR1 and CDR2 sequences are MDHEN and SYDVKM. The CDR3 DNA follows: TGTGCCAGCCTGCCCCAGGGGGCGGCCGGAAACACCATATATTTT. It is translated as CASLPQGAAGNTIYF.

The chain links TRBV28 to TRBJ1-2; D not certain. CDR1 MDHEN and CDR2 SYDVKM come from the germline V gene. This CDR3 is built from 15 residues. V was cut by 1 base and J by 0 bases, with 9 bases left in between. In DNA form, the CDR3 reads TGTGCCAGCAGTTTATCGGGATTAGCTAACTATGGCTACACCTTC. This translates into CASSLSGLANYGYTF.

CDR3 amino acids: CASRVSWPPDEQYF. In DNA, the CDR3 is TGTGCCTCAAGGGTGTCATGGCCCCCGGACGAGCAGTACTTC. This rearrangement joins TRBV5-5 to TRBJ2-7; no definite D call. Trimming pared 10 bases from V and 5 bases from J, leaving 22 bases between. This CDR3 is built from 14 residues. Germline lookup yields CDR1 SGHKS and CDR2 YYEKEE (reference sequence).

The chain links TRBV18 to TRBJ2-7; D unresolved. Germline V gene lookup returns CDR1 KGHSH and CDR2 LQKENI. V was cut by 4 bases and J by 3 bases, with 7 bases left in between. CDR3 length equals 12 residues. In DNA, the CDR3 is TGTGCCAGCTCACGAGAAAACTACGAGCAGTACTTC. It encodes CASSRENYEQYF.

This chain joins TRBV5-4 and TRBJ1-1; 8 nucleotides agree with TRBD1. From germline, CDR1 is SGHNT and CDR2 YYREEE (reference sequence). This CDR3 is built from 15 residues. J lost 1 base, V lost 7 bases, and 9 bases had no gene match. CDR3 region: CASLARGHGNTEAFF. CDR3 bases: TGTGCCAGCTTGGCCAGGGGGCATGGGAACACTGAAGCTTTCTTT.

This clone showed up many times. The chain recombines TRBV6-6 with TRBJ1-1, with D unclear. The CDR3 loop spans 12 amino acids. Germline V gene sequence: CDR1 MNHNY, CDR2 SVGAGI (reference sequence). Trimming shortened V by 8 bases and J by 5 bases, and 12 bases separated the two germline ends. CDR3 sequence: CASLLGVTEAFF. The CDR3 bases are TGTGCCAGCCTTCTCGGGGTAACTGAAGCTTTCTTT.

V and J are TRBV19 and TRBJ2-1; D ambiguous. Germline V gene data show CDR1 as LNHDA and CDR2 as SQIVND (reference sequence). The CDR3 extends over 14 amino acids. V lost 3 bases, J lost 7 bases, and 13 bases lay in between. This chain's CDR3 is CASSMTPNRNEQFF. The CDR3 nucleotides are TGTGCCAGTAGTATGACGCCGAACCGGAATGAGCAGTTCTTC.

This chain uses TRBV6-5 with TRBJ2-7; D is possibly TRBD1 or TRBD2 (5 bases each). From germline, CDR1 is MNHEY and CDR2 SVGAGI. The V end lost 9 bases, the J end lost 6 bases, and 12 bases lay between the germline ends. The CDR3 is made up of 11 amino acids. The CDR3 loop is CASQTGGEQYF. The CDR3 DNA sequence: TGTGCCAGTCAAACAGGAGGCGAGCAGTACTTC.

The chain links TRBV4-1 to TRBJ2-5; TRBD2 matches 11 bases. The CDR3 runs 17 residues. Unmatched junction bases numbered 12, after V lost 3 bases and J lost 6 bases. Looked up from germline, CDR1 is MGHRA and CDR2 is YSYEKL. This CDR3 is CASSQDATSGMRKTQYF. The CDR3 coding sequence is TGCGCCAGCAGCCAGGACGCGACTAGCGGGATGAGAAAGACCCAGTACTTC.

The chain recombines TRBV27 with TRBJ2-5; possible D gene TRBD1, 6 bases. Trimming stripped 1 base from V and 5 bases from J, with 17 bases between. Germline V gene sequence: CDR1 MNHEY, CDR2 SMNVEV (reference sequence). This CDR3 comprises 16 residues. The CDR3 region has the DNA TGTGCCAGCAGTTTATATTCCCACAGGGATGGGGAGACCCAGTACTTC. This gives the protein CASSLYSHRDGETQYF.

This chain joins TRBV4-3 and TRBJ2-5, with TRBD2 identical over 9 bases. Germline assignment: CDR1 LGHNA and CDR2 YSLEER. This CDR3 is 15 amino acids long. V was pared by 3 bases and J by 2 bases, with 4 bases of the junction left unmatched. The CDR3 bases are TGCGCCAGCAGCCAGGGGACTAGCAGACAAGAGACCCAGTACTTC. Translation: CASSQGTSRQETQYF.

J is TRBJ2-1 and V is TRBV6-1, with a possible D match to TRBD2 (6 bases). The germline V gene encodes CDR1 MNHNS and CDR2 SASEGT. V was clipped by 4 bases and J by 0 bases, with 13 bases between them. CDR3 size: 16 residues. The CDR3 reads CASSVFGGSSYNEQFF. CDR3 bases: TGTGCCAGCAGTGTCTTTGGGGGGAGCTCCTACAATGAGCAGTTCTTC.

The chain uses TRBV7-9 and TRBJ2-1; D gene uncertain. The CDR3 length is 14 residues. Germline CDR1 SEHNR, CDR2 FQNEAQ (reference sequence). With 0 bases removed from V and 4 bases from J, the gap between germline ends came to 7 bases. CDR3 protein: CASSLAGRYNEQFF. The CDR3 DNA is TGTGCCAGCAGCTTAGCGGGCAGGTACAATGAGCAGTTCTTC. Full variable domain (missing parts from reference TRBV7-9 and TRBJ2-1): DTGVSQNPRHKITKRGQNVTFRCDPISEHNRLYWYRQTLGQGPEFLTYFQNEAQLEKSRLLSDRFSAERPKGSFSTLEIQRTEQGDSAMYLCASSLAGRYNEQFFGPGTRLTVL.

The rearrangement links TRBV11-1 to TRBJ2-3; no firm D call. Germline assignment: CDR1 SGHAT and CDR2 FQDESV (reference sequence). Between the trimmed V and J ends, which lost 0 bases and 6 bases, there was a span of 7 bases. The CDR3 has 13 residues. CDR3 DNA sequence: TGTGCCAGCAGCTTAGCAGCTAGGGATACGCAGTATTTT. Protein product: CASSLAARDTQYF. Full variable domain (remainder filled in from reference TRBV11-1 and TRBJ2-3): EAEVAQSPRYKITEKSQAVAFWCDPISGHATLYWYRQILGQGPELLVQFQDESVVDDSQLPKDRFSAERLKGVDSTLKIQPAELGDSAMYLCASSLAARDTQYFGPGTRLTVL.